Below, 12 T cell receptor beta chains from the same sample are listed, as sequenced in a study of blood T cell repertoires in COVID-19. Profiling relied on immunoSEQ multiplex PCR, and the TCRdb table lists in-frame clones only, not all of them. The sample records more than 150,000 clones, approximately 85% being singletons. The sample consisted of peripheral blood. Receptors were obtained from a woman of 80 years or more with acute or convalescent COVID-19.

This chain joins TRBV5-1 and TRBJ2-7, with 8 bases matching TRBD2. Losses at the gene ends were 2 bases for V and 5 bases for J; bases not matched to a gene: 3. Germline V lookup: CDR1 SGHRS, CDR2 YFSETQ. The CDR3 consists of 13 residues. The CDR3 DNA reads TGCGCCAGCAGCTTCCGGGAGGGGGACGAGCAGTACTTC. Residues: CASSFREGDEQYF.

This sequence joins TRBV27 and TRBJ1-3; a possible D gene is TRBD1 (5 bases). This CDR3 spans 18 amino acids. CDR1 MNHEY and CDR2 SMNVEV come from the germline V gene (reference sequence). The germline V and J ends were trimmed by 2 bases and 0 bases, with 17 bases remaining between them. DNA for the CDR3: TGTGCCAGCAGTTTAAATGGCGGGGGAGCCAACTCTGGAAACACCATATATTTT. Encoded protein: CASSLNGGGANSGNTIYF.

The chain uses TRBV5-6 and TRBJ1-2; 7 bases fit TRBD1. The CDR3 runs 13 residues. With 3 bases clipped from V and 9 bases from J, the junction kept 8 bases outside the gene matches. CDR1 and CDR2 from the germline V gene are SGHDT and YYEEEE. The CDR3 region is CASSSAGGRSYTF. Written as DNA, the CDR3 is TGTGCCAGCAGCTCGGCAGGGGGTAGGAGCTACACCTTC. The full variable domain, its missing parts supplied by reference TRBV5-6 and TRBJ1-2, is DAGVTQSPTHLIKTRGQQVTLRCSPKSGHDTVSWYQQALGQGPQFIFQYYEEEERQRGNFPDRFSGHQFPNYSSELNVNALLLGDSALYLCASSSAGGRSYTFGSGTRLTVV.

The rearrangement links TRBV2 to TRBJ1-2; TRBD1 matches 10 bases. Germline lookup yields CDR1 SNHLY and CDR2 FYNNEI. CDR3 length equals 16 residues. Germline trimming cut 2 bases from V and 2 bases from J; bases unmatched to any gene: 5. Here the CDR3 reads CASSERQGARNYGYTF. As DNA, the CDR3 is TGTGCCAGCAGTGAAAGACAGGGGGCGCGCAACTATGGCTACACCTTC.

This clone was seen once. The junction departs from germline at one end; a sequencing error may be responsible. This chain connects TRBV2 to TRBJ1-2, with D possibly TRBD1 on 5 matching bases. The CDR3 covers 11 residues. Germline values: CDR1 SNHLY, CDR2 FYNNEI. CDR3 coding DNA: TGTGCCAGCAGTGAAGAAAAGGGGTCGGACTTC. This sequence encodes CASSEEKGSDF.

The V call is TRBV5-4, the J call TRBJ1-3, with 7 bases identical to TRBD1. This CDR3 spans 16 amino acids. Germline V gives CDR1 SGHNT, CDR2 YYREEE (reference sequence). The junction had 6 bases not matched to a gene; V was cut back by 3 bases and J by 0 bases. As DNA, the CDR3 is TGTGCCAGCAGCTGGGACAGCCTAAACTCTGGAAACACCATATATTTT. Translation gives CASSWDSLNSGNTIYF.

The rearrangement links TRBV5-1 to TRBJ1-1; 7 positions match TRBD1. The CDR3 runs 16 residues. Germline CDR1 is SGHRS and CDR2 is YFSETQ. The J segment lost 4 bases and the V segment lost 4 bases, leaving 13 bases of the junction unmatched. CDR3 sequence: CASSPPEGAYGTEAFF. The CDR3 DNA follows: TGCGCCAGCAGCCCTCCTGAGGGGGCGTACGGCACTGAAGCTTTCTTT.

V is TRBV5-1 and J is TRBJ2-1; D is undetermined. The CDR3 is 14 amino acids. CDR1 and CDR2 (germline): SGHRS, YFSETQ. Trimming removed 4 bases from V and 6 bases from J, with 14 bases in between. The CDR3 spells CASSHFLSGNEQFF. In DNA form, the CDR3 reads TGCGCCAGCAGCCATTTCCTCTCAGGCAATGAGCAGTTCTTC.

The chain is built from TRBV6-2 or TRBV6-3 and TRBJ2-7, with 8 nucleotides matching TRBD2. Germline CDR1 and CDR2: MNHEY and SVGEGT. Trimming at V came to 4 bases and at J to 5 bases, leaving 10 bases not matched to a gene. The CDR3 spans 15 residues. The CDR3 DNA sequence: TGTGCCAGCAGTTCGGGACTCGGGAGGGGCAACGAGCAGTACTTC. Translating it yields CASSSGLGRGNEQYF.

V and J are TRBV5-1 and TRBJ2-5; D perhaps matches TRBD1 (6 bases). V was clipped by 0 bases and J by 5 bases, with 8 bases between them. CDR3 length equals 13 residues. Germline CDR1 reads SGHRS; CDR2 reads YFSETQ. CDR3 amino acids: CASSLGDTETQYF. CDR3 nucleotides: TGCGCCAGCAGCTTGGGGGACACGGAGACCCAGTACTTC.

This clone was seen more than once but under ten times. The V and J genes are TRBV4-2 and TRBJ1-1, with a weak D call TRBD1 (5 bases). This CDR3 has 16 amino acids. The V and J ends lost 4 bases and 5 bases respectively, with 20 bases between them. Looked up from germline, CDR1 is LGHNA and CDR2 is YNFKEQ. CDR3 in amino acids: CASSPLSGGVGTEAFF. The CDR3 DNA reads as TGTGCCAGCAGCCCCTTATCCGGGGGGGTTGGGACTGAAGCTTTCTTT.

V usage is TRBV2 and J usage is TRBJ1-2, with unresolved D. This CDR3 has 11 amino acids. The germline gives CDR1 SNHLY, CDR2 FYNNEI. V lost 6 bases, J lost 2 bases, and 4 bases lay in between. Written as DNA, the CDR3 is TGTGCCAGCAGCGTAAACTATGGCTACACCTTC. Translated, it gives CASSVNYGYTF.